The 32 T cell receptor beta chains given below trace back to one sample, sequenced in a study of T-cell memory formation after mild COVID-19. TCRdb redid the calling of the 5' RACE reads with MiXCR, one entry per CDR3 protein. Of roughly 340,000 distinct CDR3 sequences in the sample, 15% were seen once. The specimen was PBMCs or a T cell subset sorted from them (not recorded which). The source is a man aged 18 to 35 who had mild COVID-19 (a few samples of this study predate the infection). Cell type and time point are not known.

A few counts support this clonotype. This sequence joins TRBV7-3 and TRBJ1-1; D is undetermined. The CDR3 contains 14 residues. From germline, CDR1 is SGHTA and CDR2 FQGTGA. Trimming removed 3 bases at V and 0 bases at J, with 8 bases between. The CDR3 sequence is CASSLEPLNTEAFF. CDR3 nucleotides: TGTGCCAGCAGCTTGGAACCCTTGAACACTGAAGCTTTCTTT.

Concerning this clonotype itself: This may stem from a read error, because a much larger clone lies one nucleotide away. J is TRBJ2-5 and V is TRBV7-3; 10 nucleotides line up with TRBD2. The germline CDR1 and CDR2 sequences are SGHTA and FQGTGA. V shed 6 bases, J shed 4 bases, and the junction held 2 bases outside the gene matches. This CDR3 region has 13 residues. DNA of the CDR3: TGTGCCAGCAGACGGACTAGCGGAGAGACCCAGTACTTC. Translating gives CASRRTSGETQYF.

The chain is built from TRBV6-1 and TRBJ1-3, with 7 bases aligning to TRBD1. Trimming removed 2 bases from V and 15 bases from J; junction bases left unmatched: 13. The CDR3 length is 14 residues. In germline, CDR1 is MNHNS, CDR2 SASEGT. In DNA form, the CDR3 reads TGTGCCAGCAGTGAAATCCCAGGGGGTGGGCCTCGATATTTT. It codes for CASSEIPGGGPRYF.

This clonotype has more than one count but fewer than ten. The chain combines TRBV5-1 with TRBJ1-1; D is possibly TRBD1 (6 bases). This CDR3 has 15 amino acids. Trimming left V 3 bases short and J 3 bases short, with 15 bases between. CDR1 is SGHRS and CDR2 is YFSETQ in the germline V gene. CDR3 protein: CASSSKGDGDTEAFF. The CDR3 bases are TGCGCCAGCAGCTCTAAGGGGGACGGTGACACTGAAGCTTTCTTT.

This clonotype has only one observation. The CDR3 region is CASSPVRAWNEQFF. In DNA, the CDR3 is TGTGCCAGCAGCCCCGTCCGGGCTTGGAATGAGCAGTTCTTC. The chain carries TRBV9 and TRBJ2-1; D is ambiguous. Germline CDR1 is SGDLS and CDR2 is YYNGEE. Trimming shortened V by 4 bases and J by 7 bases, and 15 bases separated the two germline ends. The CDR3 length is 14 residues.

A few counts support this clonotype. The J gene is TRBJ2-2, the V gene TRBV7-9, with D unresolved. The germline V gene encodes CDR1 SEHNR and CDR2 FQNEAQ (reference sequence). V dropped 5 bases and J dropped 7 bases, with 11 bases sitting between them. The CDR3 runs to 13 residues. CDR3 amino acids: CASSLSRDGELFF. DNA of the CDR3: TGTGCCAGCAGCCTATCCCGCGACGGGGAGCTGTTTTTT.

This clonotype was observed at least ten times. The V and J genes are TRBV7-3 and TRBJ1-1; TRBD1 is a possible D gene (6 bases). Germline loops: CDR1 SGHTA, CDR2 FQGTGA. CDR3 length: 13 residues. The V end lost 10 bases, the J end lost 1 base, and 13 bases lay between the germline ends. The DNA of the CDR3 is TGTGCCACCGCCCGGACAGCGAACACTGAAGCTTTCTTT. Residues: CATARTANTEAFF.

The chain has TRBV21-1 and TRBJ1-1. TRBV21-1 is flagged as a pseudogene. This CDR3 has 13 amino acids. CDR3 in DNA: TGTGCCAGCAGCAAACTGGAGGTTTTCGAAACTTTCTTT. This codes for CASSKLEVFETFF.

This chain links TRBV5-4 with TRBJ2-4; D is unresolved. The germline V gene encodes CDR1 SGHNT and CDR2 YYREEE (reference sequence). Trimming took 0 bases from V and 4 from J, leaving 11 bases between them. This CDR3 has 15 residues. CDR3 sequence (DNA): TGTGCCAGCAGCTTGGATTTGGACGTGAAAAACATTCAGTACTTC. Its translation is CASSLDLDVKNIQYF. The entire variable domain, with the rest obtained from reference TRBV5-4 and TRBJ2-4, is as follows: ETGVTQSPTHLIKTRGQQVTLRCSSQSGHNTVSWYQQALGQGPQFIFQYYREEENGRGNFPPRFSGLQFPNYSSELNVNALELDDSALYLCASSLDLDVKNIQYFGAGTRLSVL.

This clonotype showed up many times. The J gene is TRBJ1-5, the V gene TRBV5-1; 7 nucleotides align to TRBD1. This CDR3 has 15 amino acids. The ends lost 4 bases at V and 4 bases at J; junction bases unmatched: 8. Germline-derived CDR1 and CDR2 are SGHRS and YFSETQ. CDR3 DNA: TGCGCCAGCAGCCTCTCCACAGGGGCTAATCAGCCCCAGCATTTT. This encodes CASSLSTGANQPQHF. Filled out from reference TRBV5-1 and TRBJ1-5, the complete variable domain reads KAGVTQTPRYLIKTRGQQVTLSCSPISGHRSVSWYQQTPGQGLQFLFEYFSETQRNKGNFPGRFSGRQFSNSRSEMNVSTLELGDSALYLCASSLSTGANQPQHFGDGTRLSIL.

The rearrangement uses TRBV5-1 and TRBJ2-7, with D hard to call. The germline V gene encodes CDR1 SGHRS and CDR2 YFSETQ. The CDR3 has 15 amino acids. V lost 0 bases to trimming and J lost 5 bases, with 15 bases between them. CDR3 sequence: CASSLETPNPHEQYF. Written as DNA, the CDR3 is TGCGCCAGCAGCTTGGAAACCCCAAACCCACACGAGCAGTACTTC.

Note on this clonotype: One end of the junction does not line up with germline, which may come from a read error. The genes are TRBV5-1 and TRBJ1-2; D might be TRBD1 (6 bases). The germline V gene has CDR1 SGHRS and CDR2 YFSETQ. The CDR3 totals 14 residues. The CDR3 DNA sequence: TGCGCCAGCAGCAGGAGTATTACCGGGACATTATTCTCCTTC. Its translation is CASSRSITGTLFSF. Full variable domain (outside the CDR3, taken from reference TRBV5-1 and TRBJ1-2): KAGVTQTPRYLIKTRGQQVTLSCSPISGHRSVSWYQQTPGQGLQFLFEYFSETQRNKGNFPGRFSGRQFSNSRSEMNVSTLELGDSALYLCASSRSITGTLFSFGSGTRLTVV.

This clonotype was counted at least ten times. The V call is TRBV7-2, the J call TRBJ2-1; TRBD2 might be the D (7 bases). CDR1 SGHTA and CDR2 FQGNSA come from the germline V gene. The V and J ends lost 5 bases and 2 bases respectively, with 13 bases between them. CDR3 length equals 15 residues. The CDR3 region has the DNA TGTGCCAGCAGCCCCCGGGGGGCCCCCTACAATGAGCAGTTCTTC. Protein sequence: CASSPRGAPYNEQFF.

This chain connects TRBV10-1 to TRBJ2-1, with TRBD2 identical over 7 bases. Trimming took 3 bases from V and 8 from J; bases not matched to a gene: 10. The CDR3 has 15 amino acids. CDR1 and CDR2 from the germline V gene are WNHNN and SYGVQD (reference sequence). This CDR3 reads CASSDPGRFGDEQFF. The CDR3, as DNA: TGCGCCAGCAGTGACCCCGGGAGGTTTGGGGATGAGCAGTTCTTC.

The V gene is TRBV3-1, the J gene TRBJ2-5; the D is unclear. The germline V gene encodes CDR1 LGHDT and CDR2 YNNKEL (reference sequence). This CDR3 has 14 amino acids. Trimming stripped 3 bases from V and 1 base from J, with 9 bases between. This CDR3 is CASSHAYFQETQYF. The CDR3, as DNA: TGTGCCAGCAGCCATGCATATTTCCAAGAGACCCAGTACTTC.

The chain couples TRBV6-5 to TRBJ2-7, with 8 bases matching TRBD1. Germline-derived CDR1 and CDR2 are MNHEY and SVGAGI. The CDR3 runs to 15 residues. Trimming at V came to 0 bases and at J to 7 bases, leaving 8 bases not matched to a gene. For the CDR3, the DNA is TGTGCCAGCAGTTACTCGACAGGGGCCGTGTGGGAGCAGTACTTC. Protein: CASSYSTGAVWEQYF.

This clonotype turned up a few times. The chain couples TRBV11-3 to TRBJ2-3; TRBD1 aligns across 11 bases. V lost 4 bases to trimming and J lost 4 bases; unmatched junction nucleotides: 7. The CDR3 totals 16 residues. Looked up from germline, CDR1 is SGHNT and CDR2 is YENEEA. In DNA, the CDR3 is TGTGCCAGCAGCTCCGGACAGGGGGCTAATTCAGATACGCAGTATTTT. Amino acids: CASSSGQGANSDTQYF. Using reference TRBV11-3 and TRBJ2-3 for the parts outside the CDR3, the full variable domain is EAGVVQSPRYKIIEKKQPVAFWCNPISGHNTLYWYLQNLGQGPELLIRYENEEAVDDSQLPKDRFSAERLKGVDSTLKIQPAELGDSAVYLCASSSGQGANSDTQYFGPGTRLTVL.

This clonotype was observed at least ten times. V usage is TRBV11-2 and J usage is TRBJ2-1, with TRBD1 as a possible D gene (5 bases). The CDR3 has 14 residues. The V end lost 5 bases, the J end lost 6 bases, and 14 bases lay between the germline ends. Germline V gives CDR1 SGHAT, CDR2 FQNNGV. CDR3 coding DNA: TGTGCCAGCAGCCCTCGTCGACAGAGCAATGAGCAGTTCTTC. Translation: CASSPRRQSNEQFF.

This clonotype occurred a few times. The CDR3 DNA sequence: TGTGCCAGTCCGACAGGGAGGGAGACCCAGTACTTC. This translates into CASPTGRETQYF. The chain links TRBV6-1 to TRBJ2-5; TRBD1 is a possible D gene (7 bases). This CDR3 region has 12 residues. The germline gives CDR1 MNHNS, CDR2 SASEGT. The germline V and J ends were trimmed by 9 bases and 5 bases, with 13 bases remaining between them.

There are many counts of this clonotype. The chain recombines TRBV20-1 with TRBJ2-3; D perhaps matches TRBD2 (6 bases). CDR1 and CDR2 (germline): DFQATT, SNEGSKA (reference sequence). Trimming left V 7 bases short and J 2 bases short, with 13 bases between. The CDR3 has 13 residues. CDR3 in amino acids: CSGSSENTDTQYF. DNA for the CDR3: TGCAGTGGATCTAGCGAAAACACAGATACGCAGTATTTT.

J is TRBJ2-3 and V is TRBV6-5; TRBD1 matches 8 bases. The CDR3 extends over 17 amino acids. Germline V gene data show CDR1 as MNHEY and CDR2 as SVGAGI. V gave up 2 bases and J gave up 0 bases; unmatched junction bases: 7. The CDR3 bases are TGTGCCAGCAGTTACGGCGGACAGGGAATAAGCACAGATACGCAGTATTTT. Its translation: CASSYGGQGISTDTQYF.

J is TRBJ1-2 and V is TRBV11-2, with D possibly being TRBD1 (5 bases). The V end was cut by 4 bases, the J end by 4 bases, with 16 bases between. The CDR3 contains 15 residues. Germline V gene lookup returns CDR1 SGHAT and CDR2 FQNNGV. The CDR3 region has the DNA TGTGCCAGCAGCTCCCCGGGGCGAGGACTCTATGGCTACACCTTC. Residues: CASSSPGRGLYGYTF.

Worth noting for this clonotype: Sequence at one end of the junction differs from germline and may be a read error. This chain connects TRBV29-1 to TRBJ2-1, with D perhaps being TRBD1 or TRBD2 (5 bases each). This CDR3 is 15 amino acids long. The V gene's germline CDR1 is SQVTM and CDR2 ANQGSEA. In DNA form, the CDR3 reads TGCAGCGTTGAGGGGGACGAGGGAACCTACAATGATCAGTTCTTC. The encoded protein is CSVEGDEGTYNDQFF.

This clonotype was detected many times. The chain recombines TRBV5-1 with TRBJ2-5; D is uncertain. The CDR3 spans 15 residues. Germline V lookup: CDR1 SGHRS, CDR2 YFSETQ. The V end was cut by 2 bases, the J end by 3 bases, with 14 bases between. The chain's CDR3 is CASSFDGSAEETQYF. CDR3 bases: TGCGCCAGCAGCTTCGACGGTTCGGCGGAAGAGACCCAGTACTTC.

This clonotype was picked up a small number of times. The rearrangement joins TRBV29-1 to TRBJ2-7, with D perhaps TRBD1 or TRBD2 (5 bases each). CDR1 is SQVTM and CDR2 is ANQGSEA in the germline V gene. CDR3 size: 13 residues. V lost 4 bases and J 2 bases, leaving 12 bases between the germline ends. CDR3 DNA sequence: TGCAGCGTTGCGGGACGGGTGACCTACGAGCAGTACTTC. It translates to CSVAGRVTYEQYF.

The V and J genes are TRBV29-1 and TRBJ1-2, with TRBD1 identical over 10 bases. CDR3 length: 14 amino acids. The trim removed 0 bases at V and 4 bases at J, leaving 2 bases unmatched. CDR1 is SQVTM, CDR2 ANQGSEA, per germline. The chain's CDR3 is CSVEEGQGSYGYTF. The CDR3 region has the DNA TGCAGCGTTGAAGAGGGACAGGGGAGCTATGGCTACACCTTC.

This clonotype was picked up many times. The chain recombines TRBV12-3 or TRBV12-4 with TRBJ1-5, with TRBD1 identical over 9 bases. The CDR3 consists of 16 residues. V shed 2 bases and J 7 bases; nucleotides not matched to a gene: 9. The CDR3 DNA reads as TGTGCCAGCAGTTTACCGGGACAGGGCCGGGGCCAGCCCCAGCATTTT. It encodes CASSLPGQGRGQPQHF.

V usage is TRBV4-2 and J usage is TRBJ1-1; D unclear. This CDR3 contains 12 residues. Trimming left V 3 bases short and J 8 bases short, with 10 bases between. Germline loops: CDR1 LGHNA, CDR2 YNFKEQ. The CDR3: CASSQTEREAFF. The CDR3, as DNA: TGTGCCAGCAGCCAGACGGAACGCGAAGCTTTCTTT.

This clonotype was counted between two and nine times. This chain connects TRBV20-1 to TRBJ1-2, with D perhaps matching TRBD1 (5 bases). V shed 6 bases and J shed 2 bases, with 13 bases lying between them. This CDR3 comprises 13 residues. Germline-derived CDR1 and CDR2 are DFQATT and SNEGSKA (reference sequence). The CDR3 loop reads CSALMRGNYGYTF. For the CDR3, the DNA is TGCAGTGCCCTAATGAGGGGAAACTATGGCTACACCTTC.

This clonotype was recorded a few times. J is TRBJ1-2 and V is TRBV20-1, with D tentatively TRBD1 (6 bases). The germline V gene encodes CDR1 DFQATT and CDR2 SNEGSKA (reference sequence). The germline V and J ends were trimmed by 6 bases and 4 bases, with 12 bases remaining between them. The CDR3 loop spans 12 amino acids. The CDR3 sequence is CSAPGTPYGYTF. The CDR3 DNA follows: TGCAGTGCACCCGGGACACCCTATGGCTACACCTTC.

V gene TRBV5-6 combines with J gene TRBJ2-5, with 8 bases that match TRBD1. Germline lookup yields CDR1 SGHDT and CDR2 YYEEEE. The CDR3 spans 16 residues. The trim removed 3 bases at V and 1 base at J, leaving 8 bases unmatched. CDR3 sequence (DNA): TGTGCCAGCAGCTCTCGAGGACAGGGCCGCCAAGAGACCCAGTACTTC. As protein: CASSSRGQGRQETQYF.

A word on this clonotype: The CDR3 does not end in the conserved phenylalanine or tryptophan, so this is likely a read error. The limits of the CDR3 on the DNA are not certain, so only TCRdb's listed CDR3 is given. The chain has TRBV6-5 and TRBJ1-1; the table names TRBD1, a call not compared with the DNA. The CDR3 adds up to 13 amino acids, both ends counted. Germline V gene lookup returns CDR1 MNHEY and CDR2 SVGAGI. This CDR3 is CASRPTETGEDSN.